This T cell receptor beta chain comes out of a study of shared clonotypes between healthy human individuals. The V gene's germline CDR1 is LGHNA and CDR2 YSLEER. This CDR3 has 14 amino acids. Study-level results: About 5% was the fraction of naive CD4 clonotypes found shared across a few donors. Among donors, sharing of clonotypes was expected to be affected by sequencing depth.

Naive CD8 cells lacked CD45RO, underwent positive selection for CCR7 and left out terminally differentiated effector memory CD45RA+ cells. Assay: immunoSEQ multiplex PCR; the TCRdb copy retains only in-frame clones and omits some. The sample lists about 2 million clones, less than 95% occurring once. Comment on this clone: Its target is unknown. The germline gene is not matched at one end of the junction; a read error may be the cause.

This TCR was recovered from a man aged 18-30 years in good health. This chain connects TRBV4-3 to TRBJ1-1; no definite D call. The sample taken for sequencing was naive CD8+ T cells sorted from blood. CDR3 residues: CASSQVEGNIEAFF. CDR3 nucleotide sequence: TGCGCCAGCAGCCAAGTGGAGGGAAACATTGAAGCTTTCTTT.